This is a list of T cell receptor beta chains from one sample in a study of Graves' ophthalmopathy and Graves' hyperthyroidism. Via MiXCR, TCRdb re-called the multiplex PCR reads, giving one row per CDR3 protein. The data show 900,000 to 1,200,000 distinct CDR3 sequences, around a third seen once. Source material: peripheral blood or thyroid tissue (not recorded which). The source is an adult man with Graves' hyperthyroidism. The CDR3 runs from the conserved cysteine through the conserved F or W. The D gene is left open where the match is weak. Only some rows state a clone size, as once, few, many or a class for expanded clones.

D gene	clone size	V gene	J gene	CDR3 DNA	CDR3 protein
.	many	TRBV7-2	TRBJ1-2	TGTGCCAGCAGCTTGGGGGTCGGGGTGGACTACACCTTC	CASSLGVGVDYTF
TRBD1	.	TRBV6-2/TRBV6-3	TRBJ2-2	TGTGCCAGCAGCCGACCTCGACAGGGAAACACCGGGGAGCTGTTTTTT	CASSRPRQGNTGELFF
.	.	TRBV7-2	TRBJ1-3	TGTGCCAGCAGCCAAGAGAATAGGTTGGACACCATATATTTT	CASSQENRLDTIYF
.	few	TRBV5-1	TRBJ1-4	TGCGCCAGCGCAACCCCGGGGAGGGTTGAAAAACTGTTTTTT	CASATPGRVEKLFF
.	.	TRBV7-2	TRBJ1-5	.	CASSTGLQETQYFGPGTRLQHF
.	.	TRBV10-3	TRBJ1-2	TGTGCCATCAGTGAGAGCACAGCAAACTATGGCTACACCTTC	CAISESTANYGYTF
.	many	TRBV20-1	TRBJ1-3	TGCAGTGCTAGATACTCAGGGTCATTAGGAAACACCATATATTTT	CSARYSGSLGNTIYF
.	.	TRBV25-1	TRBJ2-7	TGTGCCAGCAGCCAAGATACAGTATCCTACGAGCAGTACTTC	CASSQDTVSYEQYF
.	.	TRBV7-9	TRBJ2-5	TGTGCCAGCAGGCGGGGTGGGCGAGGAGAGACCCAGTACTTC	CASRRGGRGETQYF
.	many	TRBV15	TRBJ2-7	TGTGCCACCAGCATCGGACAGACTTACGAGCAGTACTTC	CATSIGQTYEQYF
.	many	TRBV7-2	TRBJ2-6	TGTGCCAGCAGCTTAACGTTACGAGGGGCCAACGTCCTGACTTTC	CASSLTLRGANVLTF
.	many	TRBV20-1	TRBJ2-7	TGCAGTGCTGGGGACGAAACCTACGAGCAGTACTTC	CSAGDETYEQYF
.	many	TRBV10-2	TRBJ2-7	TGCGCCAGCAGTGAGTCGCCAGGGTTCTACGAGCAGTACTTC	CASSESPGFYEQYF
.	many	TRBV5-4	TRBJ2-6	TGTGCCAGCAGCGGAGACTTAGGCTCTGGGGCCAACGTCCTGACTTTC	CASSGDLGSGANVLTF
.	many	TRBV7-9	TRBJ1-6	TGTGCCAGCAGCCCAACTCGGGACGGAAATTCACCCCTCCACTTT	CASSPTRDGNSPLHF
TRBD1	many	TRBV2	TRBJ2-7	TGTGCCAGCAGCCAGGGACAGACACTACGTCGGGACTTC	CASSQGQTLRRDF
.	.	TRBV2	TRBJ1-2	TGTGCCAGCAGTTCCGCCTCAGGGCAATCAGGCGGCTACACCTTC	CASSSASGQSGGYTF
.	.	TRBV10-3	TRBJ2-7	TGTGCCATCAGTGAATATGGGGGTTCCTACGAGCAGTACTTC	CAISEYGGSYEQYF
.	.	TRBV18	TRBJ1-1	TGTGCCAGCTCACCACCGAGTAGCAGGGGACCTGAAGCTTTCTTT	CASSPPSSRGPEAFF
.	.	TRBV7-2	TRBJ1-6	TGTGCCAGCACCCGAATCAACAATTCACCCCTCCACTTT	CASTRINNSPLHF
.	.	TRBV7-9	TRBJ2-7	TGTGCCAGCAGCTTAGCTAAGTCAGTCGTCTTCCCCTACGAGCAGTACTTC	CASSLAKSVVFPYEQYF
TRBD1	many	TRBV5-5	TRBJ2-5	TGTGCCAGCAGCTGGGCCCCACAGGGGGAGACCCAGTACTTC	CASSWAPQGETQYF
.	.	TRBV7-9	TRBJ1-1	TGTGCCAGCAGTCCCATCGGACGGATGAACACTGAAGCTTTCTTT	CASSPIGRMNTEAFF
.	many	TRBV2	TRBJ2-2	TGTGCCACCCGGGAGTCTTACGCCGGGGAGCTGTTTTTT	CATRESYAGELFF
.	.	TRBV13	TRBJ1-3	TGTGCCTCCAGGGAGTGGACCTCTGGAAACACCATATATTTT	CASREWTSGNTIYF
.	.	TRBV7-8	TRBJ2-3	TGTGCCAGCAGCCCCCGAGGTAGCGGAAACACAGATACGCAGTATTTT	CASSPRGSGNTDTQYF
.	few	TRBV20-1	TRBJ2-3	TGCAGTGCTAGGGGGGTTGTCACAGATACGCAGTATTTT	CSARGVVTDTQYF
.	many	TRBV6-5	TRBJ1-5	TGTGCCAGCAGTACTAAACAGGGCTCCGTCAATCAGCCCCAGCATTTT	CASSTKQGSVNQPQHF